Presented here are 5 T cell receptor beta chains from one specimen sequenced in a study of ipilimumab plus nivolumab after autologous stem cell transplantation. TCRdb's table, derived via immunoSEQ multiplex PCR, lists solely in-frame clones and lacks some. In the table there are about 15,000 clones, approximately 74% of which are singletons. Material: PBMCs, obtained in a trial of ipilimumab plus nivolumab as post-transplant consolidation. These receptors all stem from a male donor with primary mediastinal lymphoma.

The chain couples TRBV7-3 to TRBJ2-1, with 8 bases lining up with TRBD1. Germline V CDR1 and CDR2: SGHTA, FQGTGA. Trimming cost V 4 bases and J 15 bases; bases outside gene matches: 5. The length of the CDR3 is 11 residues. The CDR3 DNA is TGTGCCAGCAGCTCTCAGGGGGCCCCGTTCTTC. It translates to CASSSQGAPFF. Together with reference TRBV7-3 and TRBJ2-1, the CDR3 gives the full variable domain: GAGVSQTPSNKVTEKGKYVELRCDPISGHTALYWYRQSLGQGPEFLIYFQGTGAADDSGLPNDRFFAVRPEGSVSTLKIQRTERGDSAVYLCASSSQGAPFFGPGTRLTVL.

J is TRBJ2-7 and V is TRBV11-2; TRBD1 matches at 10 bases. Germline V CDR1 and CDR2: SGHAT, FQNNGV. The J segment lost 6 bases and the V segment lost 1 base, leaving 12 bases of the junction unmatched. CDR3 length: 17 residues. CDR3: CASSLVGIGDRGGEQYF. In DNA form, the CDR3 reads TGTGCCAGCAGCTTAGTGGGAATCGGGGACAGGGGAGGCGAGCAGTACTTC.

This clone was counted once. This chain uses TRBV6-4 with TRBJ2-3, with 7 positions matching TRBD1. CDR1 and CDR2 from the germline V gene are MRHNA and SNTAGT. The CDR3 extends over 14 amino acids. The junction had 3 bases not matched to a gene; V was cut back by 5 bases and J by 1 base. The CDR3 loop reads CASSKTGGTDTQYF. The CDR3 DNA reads TGTGCCAGCAGTAAAACAGGGGGCACAGATACGCAGTATTTT.

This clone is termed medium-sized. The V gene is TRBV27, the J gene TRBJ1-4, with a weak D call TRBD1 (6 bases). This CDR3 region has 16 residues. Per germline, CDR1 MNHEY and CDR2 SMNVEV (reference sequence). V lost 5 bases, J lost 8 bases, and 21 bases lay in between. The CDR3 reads CASSTGRGGPPEKLFF. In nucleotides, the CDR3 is TGTGCCAGCAGTACGGGCCGGGGGGGCCCGCCGGAAAAACTGTTTTTT.

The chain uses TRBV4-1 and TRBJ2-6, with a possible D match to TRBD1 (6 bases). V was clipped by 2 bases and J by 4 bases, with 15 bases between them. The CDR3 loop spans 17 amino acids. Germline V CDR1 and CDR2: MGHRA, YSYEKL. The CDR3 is CASSQFAGAAGANVLTF. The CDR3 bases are TGCGCCAGCAGCCAATTTGCAGGGGCAGCCGGGGCCAACGTCCTGACTTTC.